What follows is one TCR beta chain and its context. The assay was immunoSEQ multiplex PCR, and TCRdb's table has in-frame clones only and misses some. The repertoire has 130,000 or so clones, roughly nine tenths of them found once; the top ten carry roughly 7.5%. V was shortened by 1 base and J by 10 bases, with 13 bases between the two germline ends. The germline V gene has CDR1 SGHVS and CDR2 FQNEAQ. This CDR3 has 13 residues. This sample stems from a study of T cell responses to AZD1222 COVID-19 vaccine. Material: peripheral blood, obtained 28 days after the second dose of the MenACWY control vaccine. V usage is TRBV7-8 and J usage is TRBJ1-2; tentative D call: TRBD1 (5 bases). The clonotype was recovered from an adult who received the MenACWY meningococcal vaccine as a control. CDR3 DNA: TGTGCCAGCAGCTTAGAGGCAGGGCTTGACTACACCTTC. As protein: CASSLEAGLDYTF.